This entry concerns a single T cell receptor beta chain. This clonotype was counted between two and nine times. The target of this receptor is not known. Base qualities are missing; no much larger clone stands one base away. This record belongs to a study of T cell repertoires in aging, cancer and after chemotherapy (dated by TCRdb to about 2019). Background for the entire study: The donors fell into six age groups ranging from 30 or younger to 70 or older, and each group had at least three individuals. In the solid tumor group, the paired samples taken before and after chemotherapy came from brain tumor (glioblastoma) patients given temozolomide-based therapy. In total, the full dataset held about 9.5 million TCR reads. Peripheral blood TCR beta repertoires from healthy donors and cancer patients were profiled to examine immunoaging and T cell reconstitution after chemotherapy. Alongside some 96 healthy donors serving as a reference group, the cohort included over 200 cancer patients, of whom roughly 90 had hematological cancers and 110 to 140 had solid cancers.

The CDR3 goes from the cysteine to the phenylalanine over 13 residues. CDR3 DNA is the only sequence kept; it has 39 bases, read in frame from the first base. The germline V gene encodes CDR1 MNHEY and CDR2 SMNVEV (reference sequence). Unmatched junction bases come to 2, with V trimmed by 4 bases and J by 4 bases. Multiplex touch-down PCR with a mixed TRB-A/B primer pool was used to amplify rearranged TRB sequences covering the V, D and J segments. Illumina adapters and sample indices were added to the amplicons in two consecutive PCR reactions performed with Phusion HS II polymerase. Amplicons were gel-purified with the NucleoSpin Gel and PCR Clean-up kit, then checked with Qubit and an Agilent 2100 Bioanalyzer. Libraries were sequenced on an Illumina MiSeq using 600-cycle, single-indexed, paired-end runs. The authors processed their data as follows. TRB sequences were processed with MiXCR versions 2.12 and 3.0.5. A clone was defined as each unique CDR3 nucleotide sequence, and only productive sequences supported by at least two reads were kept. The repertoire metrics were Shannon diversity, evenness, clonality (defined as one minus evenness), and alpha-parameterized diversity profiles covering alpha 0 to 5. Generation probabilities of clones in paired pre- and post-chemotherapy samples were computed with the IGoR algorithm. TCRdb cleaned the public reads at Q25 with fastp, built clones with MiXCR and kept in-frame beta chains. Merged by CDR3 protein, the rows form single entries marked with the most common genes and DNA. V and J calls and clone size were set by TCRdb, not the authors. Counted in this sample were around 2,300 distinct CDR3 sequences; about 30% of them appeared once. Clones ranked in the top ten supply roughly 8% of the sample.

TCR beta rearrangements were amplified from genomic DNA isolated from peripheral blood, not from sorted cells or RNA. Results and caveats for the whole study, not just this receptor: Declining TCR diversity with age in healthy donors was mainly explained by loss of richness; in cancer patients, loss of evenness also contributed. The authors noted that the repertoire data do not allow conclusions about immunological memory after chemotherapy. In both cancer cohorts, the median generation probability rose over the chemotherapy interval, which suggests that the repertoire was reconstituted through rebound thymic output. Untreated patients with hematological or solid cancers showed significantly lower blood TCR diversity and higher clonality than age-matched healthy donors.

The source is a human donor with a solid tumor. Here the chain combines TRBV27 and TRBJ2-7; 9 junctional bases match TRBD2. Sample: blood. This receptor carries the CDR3 CASSWRGGYEQYF. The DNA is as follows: TGTGCCAGCAGTTGGCGGGGGGGGTACGAGCAGTACTTC.